This entry features one TCR beta chain sequence. Its target is not known. A single base separates this from a much larger clone, so it may be a read error. The sample belongs to a study of cytomegalovirus exposure and HLA in healthy donors. Study-wide results and limits: Cytomegalovirus status was reportedly diagnosed by the classifier with high specificity and sensitivity. Prediction of most subjects' HLA-A and HLA-B alleles by TCR beta sequences was reportedly accurate. Apparent HLA restriction characterized most CMV-associated TCR beta chains in a later analysis.

J was trimmed by 1 base and V by 5 bases; bases with no gene match: 2. Germline CDR1 and CDR2: SEHNR and FQNEAQ (reference sequence). CDR3 length: 13 amino acids. Primers included in the PCR were 60 Vbeta and 13 Jbeta primers. In the authors' workflow: A follow-up analysis tallied 86 million or so unique TCR beta chains, roughly 11 million shared. The assay was immunoSEQ multiplex PCR, and TCRdb's table has in-frame clones only and misses some. The V and J calls and the clone size are those of that table, but D and trimming were determined from the DNA. Among 100,000 to 150,000 clones, roughly 84% were seen once, and the ten largest hold more than 1.5%.

The receptor comes from a boy aged 5-17 years in good health and CMV-seronegative. The J gene is TRBJ2-7, the V gene TRBV7-9; 7 bases match TRBD1. The specimen was PBMCs. This chain's CDR3 is CASSPGQSYEQYF. The CDR3 nucleotides are TGTGCCAGCAGCCCGGGACAGTCCTACGAGCAGTACTTC.